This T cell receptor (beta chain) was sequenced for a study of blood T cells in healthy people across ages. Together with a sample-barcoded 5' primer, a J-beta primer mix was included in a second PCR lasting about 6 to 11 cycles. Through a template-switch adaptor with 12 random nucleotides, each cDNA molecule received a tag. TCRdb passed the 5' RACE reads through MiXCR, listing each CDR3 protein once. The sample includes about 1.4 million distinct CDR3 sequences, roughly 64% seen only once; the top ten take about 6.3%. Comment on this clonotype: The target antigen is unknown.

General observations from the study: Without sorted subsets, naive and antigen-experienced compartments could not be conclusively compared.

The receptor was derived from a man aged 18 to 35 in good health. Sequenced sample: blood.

The CDR3 DNA reads as TGCAGTGCCGTTGGGGGCACAGATACGCAGTATTTT. Its translation is CSAVGGTDTQYF. The rearrangement uses TRBV20-1 and TRBJ2-3; D ambiguous. The CDR3 is made up of 12 amino acids. The V gene lost 6 bases and the J gene lost 1 base, with 8 bases spanning the gap. Germline values: CDR1 DFQATT, CDR2 SNEGSKA (reference sequence).